This T cell receptor (beta chain) was captured in a study of cytomegalovirus exposure and HLA in healthy donors. PCR employed 60 Vbeta and 13 Jbeta primers. Methods used by the authors: Tens of millions of unique TCR beta chains, roughly 11 million of them shared, were counted by a later analysis. Measured with immunoSEQ multiplex PCR; TCRdb has only the in-frame clones, and not every one. The V and J calls and the clone size are those of that table, but D and trimming were determined from the DNA. The table shows about 130,000 clones, with around 9.7% occurring only once. This clone was seen more than once but under ten times. Antigen unknown. V lost 3 bases and J 6 bases, leaving 6 bases between the germline ends. This CDR3 spans 11 amino acids. Germline V gene sequence: CDR1 DFQATT, CDR2 SNEGSKA (reference sequence). Notes on the study in general: Specificity of three CMV-associated chains for CMV antigens was verified in vitro. The availability of immune exposure information extended only to CMV serostatus.

The sample comprised PBMCs. This sequence was found in a man in his fifties or sixties in good health and CMV-seronegative. This rearrangement joins TRBV20-1 to TRBJ2-1; a possible D gene is TRBD2 (6 bases). CDR3 protein: CSASGGNEQFF. CDR3 sequence (DNA): TGCAGTGCTAGCGGGGGCAATGAGCAGTTCTTC.